This section outlines one T cell receptor (beta chain) sequence together with its context. This clonotype was detected ten times or more. The specificity of this receptor is unknown. Nothing much larger sits one base from this clone, and base qualities are not available. To synthesize cDNA, template-switch 5'RACE was performed with a primer carrying a 10-nucleotide random unique molecular identifier so that each TCR transcript was tagged. Every sequencing run covered 15-18 subjects and yielded more than 180 million TCR-beta sequences. Total RNA was extracted with the RNeasy kit. The KAPA Real-time Library Amplification kit was used to amplify TCR-beta VDJ regions with primers targeting the TCR constant region and the 5'RACE anchor. A first PCR added sample indexes and Illumina adaptors, after which a second PCR increased the library yield. After purification with Ampure beads, the TCR product of roughly 650 bp was size-selected on a 2% E-gel SizeSelection system. Library quality was checked on a Bioanalyzer, concentration was measured with Qubit, and libraries were quantified with the Kapa Library Quantification kit before pooling. An Illumina HiSeq 2500 was used to sequence the libraries paired-end at 2 x 150 bp. To increase sequence diversity, 25-30% phiX was spiked into each library pool. The original pipeline was this. Quality-filtered reads were processed with the UMI-based MiGEC pipeline, which removed over 85% of raw TCR sequences during error correction. VDJ genes were aligned to IMGT germline references, and clonotypes were defined by unique CDR3 amino acid sequence plus V-J genes. VDJtools evaluated clonal expansion, Shannon diversity and CDR3 relatedness (CalcPairwiseDistances, ClusterSamples); CLCbio workbench built phylogenetic trees. A clone was classed as expanded if it had 8 or more unique UMIs, a cutoff based on coefficient-of-variation modelling across technical triplicates. TCRdb passed the public sequencing reads through fastp at Q25 and MiXCR, retaining productive beta sequences. Each record represents a unique CDR3 protein, reported with the most common genes and DNA among its rows. None of the V and J calls come from the authors' own analysis; TCRdb made them. This sample has 65,000 to 70,000 distinct CDR3 sequences in its table, and approximately 4.1% of those were observed once. The top ten constitute just over 2.5% of the sample.

These data come from a study of neurological immune-mediated disorders (dated by TCRdb to about 2019). In terms of the full investigation: Among the approximately 35 multiple sclerosis patients, relapsing-remitting MS was present in some 30 and secondary progressive MS was present in 3. Peripheral blood TCR-beta repertoires from patients with HTLV-I-associated myelopathy (HAM/TSP), patients with multiple sclerosis, and healthy controls were compared in the study using UMI-based sequencing. Longitudinal samples, technical triplicates and paired sorted CD4+ and CD8+ T-cell subsets, alongside PBMC samples, were included among the approximately 98 TCR-beta libraries. The cohort was made up of approximately 71 subjects, consisting of about 15 HAM/TSP patients, some 34 multiple sclerosis patients and about 20 healthy controls.

The CDR3, cysteine through phenylalanine, is 12 amino acids long. Kept here is only the CDR3 DNA, which spans 36 bases and is read in frame from base 1. V loses 1 base, J loses 6 bases, and the germline ends lie 4 bases apart. Taken from the germline V gene (reference sequence), the CDR1 and CDR2 loops are LNHNV and YYDKDF. Libraries from unsorted PBMCs were made from 2 million PBMCs kept in RNAlater at -80 degrees C until RNA extraction. Multiple sclerosis patients were enrolled in a US clinical protocol under which disease progression was evaluated by magnetic resonance imaging. Peripheral blood was subjected to Ficoll-Hypaque density gradient centrifugation to isolate PBMCs, which were then cryopreserved in liquid nitrogen. Study-wide conclusions, independent of this receptor: Phylogenetic analysis grouped repertoires from 18 of 34 MS patients into a cluster of related CDR3 sequences, suggesting a possible repertoire-level signature. TCR clonal expansion was highest in HAM/TSP patients and lowest in MS patients, with MS patients falling below even healthy controls. The MS cluster showed no association with clinical or MRI features, and the authors stated that larger cohorts are needed. No identical CDR3 amino acid sequences were found to be shared among expanded clones across subjects, suggesting that TCR-beta repertoires were private in all groups.

Input material: PBMCs. This chain is built from TRBV15 and TRBJ2-1; the D gene cannot be resolved reliably. The receptor comes from a man in his forties or fifties with multiple sclerosis. The nucleotide sequence reads as follows: TGTGCCACCAGCAGAGCCCCCAATGAGCAGTTCTTC. It specifies CATSRAPNEQFF.